Presented here are 24 T cell receptor beta chains from one specimen sequenced in a study of T cell repertoires in cytomegalovirus infection (dated by TCRdb to between 2018 and 2021). TCRdb lists the instrument as Illumina HiSeq 1500. TCRdb trimmed public reads at Q25 via fastp, called clones via MiXCR and kept in-frame beta chains. Each entry merges the rows of one CDR3 protein and shows their most common DNA and genes. For this sample the table gives 650,000 to 900,000 distinct CDR3 sequences, of which around a third were detected only once. Under 15% of the sample comes from the top ten. Their cognate antigens are unknown. Read against the paper, the sample's treatment or condition label means: in vitro stimulation with specific CMV peptide epitopes to enrich CMV-specific T cells. Sequenced here: cultured CD8+ T cells from PBMCs, sampled from culture after CMV antigen stimulation. The receptors here all came from a human donor in good health (CMV status not recorded). Some clones in this sample may be carry-over from other donors' samples.

This clonotype has a count of ten or more. The V gene is TRBV6-1, the J gene TRBJ2-7; tentative D call: TRBD2 (5 bases). The CDR3 is 13 amino acids. Germline V CDR1 and CDR2: MNHNS, SASEGT. V lost 0 bases and J 5 bases, leaving 8 bases between the germline ends. This CDR3 reads CASSEALGDEQYV. The CDR3 nucleotides read TGTGCCAGCAGTGAAGCGCTCGGGGACGAGCAGTACGTC.

The chain employs TRBV19 and TRBJ1-2, with a weak D call TRBD1 (6 bases). This CDR3 spans 16 amino acids. V lost 8 bases to trimming and J lost 6 bases, with 25 bases between them. Germline V gene lookup returns CDR1 LNHDA and CDR2 SQIVND (reference sequence). The CDR3 nucleotides are TGTGCCAGTGGTTTACAGACAGGTAACACGGTCGATGGCTACACCTTC. Translation: CASGLQTGNTVDGYTF.

The gene calls are TRBV4-1 and TRBJ1-1; D is unresolved. V dropped 0 bases and J dropped 0 bases, with 11 bases sitting between them. Germline V gene sequence: CDR1 MGHRA, CDR2 YSYEKL. This CDR3 contains 16 residues. The CDR3 DNA is TGCGCCAGCAGCCAAGAAAGCGGGGTGTTGAACACTGAAGCTTTCTTT. Amino acid sequence: CASSQESGVLNTEAFF.

This clonotype occurred a few times. The rearrangement links TRBV19 to TRBJ2-1; the match to TRBD2 covers 10 bases. This CDR3 region has 13 residues. Germline V gene lookup returns CDR1 LNHDA and CDR2 SQIVND (reference sequence). J was trimmed by 7 bases and V by 10 bases; bases with no gene match: 7. CDR3 nucleotides: TGTGCCACCTCGGGACTAGCGCGAAATGAGCAGTTCTTC. This encodes CATSGLARNEQFF.

The table lists this clonotype with a few counts. This chain uses TRBV6-2 or TRBV6-3 with TRBJ1-5; perhaps TRBD1 as D (6 bases). Germline loops: CDR1 MNHEY, CDR2 SVGEGT. The CDR3 runs to 19 residues. Between the trimmed V and J ends, which lost 6 bases and 0 bases, there was a span of 24 bases. This CDR3 reads CASSYSPGHLHDSNQPQHF. The CDR3 nucleotides are TGTGCCAGCAGCTATTCCCCGGGACACTTACACGATAGCAATCAGCCCCAGCATTTT.

There are a few counts of this clonotype. CDR3 sequence (DNA): TGTGCCAGCAGCTTCCTCGAAAGACAGGGGTTTTACGAGCAGTACTTC. Translating it yields CASSFLERQGFYEQYF. The rearrangement links TRBV7-8 to TRBJ2-7; 8 nucleotides line up with TRBD1. Germline V lookup: CDR1 SGHVS, CDR2 FQNEAQ. CDR3 length: 16 amino acids. V lost 3 bases to trimming and J lost 4 bases; unmatched junction nucleotides: 11.

V usage is TRBV28 and J usage is TRBJ1-2; D is possibly TRBD1 (5 bases). Germline V CDR1 and CDR2: MDHEN, SYDVKM. V lost 6 bases, J lost 4 bases, and 12 bases lay in between. The CDR3 is 13 residues long. CDR3 region: CASRATGGYGYTF. The DNA for the CDR3 is TGTGCCAGCAGGGCCACCGGGGGCTATGGCTACACCTTC.

This clonotype occurred a few times. The chain joins TRBV2 to TRBJ2-1, with 8 bases fitting TRBD2. Trimming cost V 7 bases and J 3 bases; bases outside gene matches: 8. This CDR3 is 15 amino acids long. CDR1 is SNHLY and CDR2 is FYNNEI in the germline V gene. CDR3 region: CASTSAGEFYNEQFF. CDR3 bases: TGTGCCAGCACGTCAGCGGGGGAGTTCTACAATGAGCAGTTCTTC.

In this sample, this clonotype turned up a few times. The chain carries TRBV27 and TRBJ1-2, with 12 positions matching TRBD1. This CDR3 has 15 residues. The ends lost 8 bases at V and 6 bases at J; junction bases unmatched: 10. CDR1 MNHEY and CDR2 SMNVEV come from the germline V gene (reference sequence). The CDR3 sequence is CASHKTGTGGHGYTF. CDR3 bases: TGTGCCAGCCACAAGACCGGGACAGGGGGCCATGGCTACACCTTC.

This clonotype was counted many times. The J gene is TRBJ2-2, the V gene TRBV7-4; 11 bases agree with TRBD1. CDR3 length: 18 amino acids. From germline, CDR1 is SGHVT and CDR2 SQSDAQ. J lost 6 bases, V lost 4 bases, and 13 bases had no gene match. The CDR3 sequence is CASSSSDRGRLLAGELFF. In DNA form, the CDR3 reads TGTGCCAGCAGCTCTTCGGACAGGGGGCGGCTATTGGCCGGGGAGCTGTTTTTT.

This clonotype was picked up one time. The rearrangement uses TRBV27 and TRBJ1-1; D remains unclear. Germline V gene lookup returns CDR1 MNHEY and CDR2 SMNVEV (reference sequence). CDR3 size: 14 residues. Trimming cost V 3 bases and J 7 bases, with 15 bases left between them. The CDR3 loop reads CASSLIGHTNEAFF. The DNA for the CDR3 is TGTGCCAGCAGTTTGATCGGCCATACTAATGAAGCTTTCTTT.

This clonotype was seen repeatedly, ten times or more. The chain carries TRBV7-2 and TRBJ1-2; D uncertain. Germline loops: CDR1 SGHTA, CDR2 FQGNSA. V lost 1 base and J lost 4, with 13 bases in between. CDR3 length: 15 amino acids. This chain's CDR3 is CASSLDGITGYGYTF. CDR3 sequence (DNA): TGTGCCAGCAGCTTAGATGGAATCACGGGCTATGGCTACACCTTC.

The chain carries TRBV6-6 and TRBJ1-1; D call uncertain. CDR1 and CDR2 (germline): MNHNY, SVGAGI (reference sequence). V dropped 10 bases and J dropped 0 bases, with 21 bases sitting between them. CDR3 size: 16 residues. CDR3 loop: CATFPTAVFVNTEAFF. CDR3 bases: TGTGCCACATTTCCGACGGCGGTTTTTGTGAACACTGAAGCTTTCTTT.

This clonotype occurred a few times. The chain uses TRBV6-6 and TRBJ2-5, with TRBD1 identical over 9 bases. This CDR3 is 15 amino acids long. V dropped 2 bases and J dropped 5; count of bases not matched to a gene: 6. Germline-derived CDR1 and CDR2 are MNHNY and SVGAGI (reference sequence). CDR3 DNA: TGTGCCAGCAGTTACGCGGGACAGGGAGCGGAGACCCAGTACTTC. It specifies CASSYAGQGAETQYF.

The chain is built from TRBV3-1 and TRBJ2-7; D is uncertain. With 0 bases removed from V and 0 bases from J, the gap between germline ends came to 9 bases. Per germline, CDR1 LGHDT and CDR2 YNNKEL (reference sequence). This CDR3 has 15 amino acids. CDR3 loop: CASSQDRVSSYEQYF. The CDR3 nucleotides read TGTGCCAGCAGCCAAGATCGGGTCAGCTCCTACGAGCAGTACTTC.

This clonotype was counted ten times or more. The chain links TRBV7-6 to TRBJ2-2, with 9 bases fitting TRBD1. The J segment lost 6 bases and the V segment lost 0 bases, leaving 8 bases of the junction unmatched. CDR1 is SGHVS, CDR2 FNYEAQ, per germline. The CDR3 is made up of 17 amino acids. The CDR3 is CASSLARTGEVAGELFF. CDR3 nucleotide sequence: TGTGCCAGCAGCTTAGCCCGGACAGGGGAGGTGGCCGGGGAGCTGTTTTTT.

The chain uses TRBV6-2 or TRBV6-3 and TRBJ1-6; 9 nucleotides line up with TRBD1. There are 17 residues in the CDR3. After removal of 4 bases from V and 4 bases from J, the junction contained 8 bases not matched to a gene. Germline CDR1 is MNHEY and CDR2 is SVGEGT. This chain's CDR3 is CASSSGTGRLYNSPLHF. CDR3 sequence (DNA): TGTGCCAGCAGTTCCGGGACAGGGCGTCTTTATAATTCACCCCTCCACTTT.

The J gene is TRBJ2-7, the V gene TRBV7-9; D perhaps matches TRBD2 (6 bases). V shed 11 bases and J shed 3 bases, with 23 bases lying between them. The CDR3 covers 15 residues. The V gene's germline CDR1 is SEHNR and CDR2 FQNEAQ (reference sequence). CDR3 sequence: CAYSGVGALFYEQYF. The CDR3 coding sequence is TGTGCCTACTCGGGAGTGGGCGCACTATTCTACGAGCAGTACTTC.

This chain links TRBV28 with TRBJ1-2, with TRBD1 matching over 12 bases. This CDR3 region has 16 residues. Trimming removed 3 bases from V and 5 bases from J; junction bases left unmatched: 7. CDR1 and CDR2 (germline): MDHEN, SYDVKM. As DNA, the CDR3 is TGTGCCAGCAGTTTCCGTCGGGGACAGGGGGCTTATGGCTACACCTTC. It translates to CASSFRRGQGAYGYTF.

This clonotype was seen only a few times. The chain is built from TRBV27 and TRBJ1-1; weak D call: TRBD1 (6 bases). Germline assignment: CDR1 MNHEY and CDR2 SMNVEV (reference sequence). V lost 1 base to trimming and J lost 8 bases, with 11 bases between them. This CDR3 region has 13 residues. CDR3 sequence reads: CASSLFRGFEAFF. CDR3 nucleotides: TGTGCCAGCAGTTTATTCAGGGGATTCGAAGCTTTCTTT.

This clonotype was observed many times. The chain is built from TRBV7-2 and TRBJ2-3; D possibly corresponds to TRBD1 (5 bases). The CDR3 loop spans 16 amino acids. V dropped 6 bases and J dropped 5 bases, with 21 bases sitting between them. Germline V CDR1 and CDR2: SGHTA, FQGNSA. The CDR3 region has the DNA TGTGCCAGCAGTCCCAGGGATCTCGTCGGTCGAGATACGCAGTATTTT. Encoded protein: CASSPRDLVGRDTQYF.

This clonotype appeared a few times. The chain combines TRBV5-8 with TRBJ2-5; unclear D gene. Germline-derived CDR1 and CDR2 are SGHTS and YDEGEE. V was cut by 4 bases and J by 11 bases, with 33 bases left in between. The CDR3 length is 18 residues. The CDR3 region is CASSPVGVLRTIPDAQYF. The CDR3 nucleotides are TGTGCCAGCAGCCCGGTGGGCGTATTGAGGACGATCCCGGACGCTCAGTACTTC.

A note on this clonotype: A much bigger clone sits one base away, suggesting this may be a read error. This chain uses TRBV7-3 with TRBJ2-5; no definite D call. The CDR3 consists of 16 residues. V lost 3 bases and J lost 5, with 19 bases in between. The germline CDR1 and CDR2 sequences are SGHTA and FQGTGA. For the CDR3, the DNA is TGTGCCAGCAGCTTTGGGATAGGGAAGCACGAGGAGACCCAGTACTTC. Translation: CASSFGIGKHEETQYF.

This clonotype was observed a few times. The chain couples TRBV20-1 to TRBJ2-7; D tentatively reads TRBD1 or TRBD2 (5 bases each). Trimming cost V 6 bases and J 4 bases, with 16 bases left between them. This CDR3 has 13 amino acids. Germline V gives CDR1 DFQATT, CDR2 SNEGSKA (reference sequence). CDR3 DNA: TGCAGTGCCTACCCGAGGGGATCTTACGAGCAGTACGTC. It translates to CSAYPRGSYEQYV.